This T cell receptor beta chain was recovered during a study of beta chain features in type 1 diabetes. V shed 0 bases, J shed 6 bases, and the junction held 2 bases outside the gene matches. Germline V CDR1 and CDR2: SGDLS, YYNGEE. The length of the CDR3 is 14 residues. This clone was counted a few times. Expressed TCRB transcripts were sequenced, since all the RNA that had been isolated was reverse transcribed. Libraries were prepared by immunoSEQ multiplex PCR; TCRdb keeps only in-frame clonotypes and omits some of them. Among under 900,000 clones listed, about a sixth were seen once. The TCR sequence derives from a young woman in good health. The material sequenced was naive CD4+ T cells from blood. V gene TRBV9 combines with J gene TRBJ2-3; 9 nucleotides align to TRBD2. The CDR3, as DNA: TGTGCCAGCAGCGTAGTAGCGGGAGCGGATACGCAGTATTTT. This gives the protein CASSVVAGADTQYF.